One sample yielded the 21 T cell receptor beta chains listed below, sequenced in a study of read filtering for tumor transcriptome and immune sequencing. From approximately 400 ng of RNA, a library with molecular barcoded alpha/delta and beta/gamma adaptors was made. TCRdb re-derived calls from the reads in MiXCR, one entry per CDR3 protein. This sample yields fewer than 150,000 distinct CDR3 sequences, of which over 10% are seen a single time; more than 9.5% belongs to the top ten. The sequenced sample was a population of CD138-negative cells sorted from bone marrow. The receptors shown here come from a donor at least 40 years old with multiple myeloma.

Concerning this clonotype: A read error is likely here: a far larger clone is one base away. This chain joins TRBV7-2 and TRBJ1-6; a possible D gene is TRBD1 (6 bases). The DNA matches TRBJ1-1 better at its end, which makes the J call doubtful. The CDR3 has 13 amino acids. In germline, CDR1 is SGHTA, CDR2 FQGNSA. This CDR3 is CASSLGGATEAFF. The CDR3 DNA sequence: TGTGCCAGCAGCTTGGGGGGCGCCACTGAAGCTTTCTTT.

In this sample, this clonotype turned up a few times. The V and J genes are TRBV15 and TRBJ2-5; maybe TRBD2 (6 bases). CDR1 and CDR2 (germline): LNHNV, YYDKDF (reference sequence). The CDR3 contains 15 residues. V was shortened by 6 bases and J by 2 bases, with 16 bases between the two germline ends. The CDR3 DNA follows: TGTGCCACCAGTCCCCCGGGAGTTGGACAAGAGACCCAGTACTTC. It yields the protein CATSPPGVGQETQYF.

This clonotype has ten or more counts. The chain links TRBV6-5 to TRBJ1-5, with D hard to call. Trimming removed 0 bases from V and 4 bases from J, with 13 bases in between. This CDR3 comprises 16 residues. The germline gives CDR1 MNHEY, CDR2 SVGAGI. The CDR3 nucleotides read TGTGCCAGCAGTTACTCGAGTACGGGTCAAAATCAGCCCCAGCATTTT. This translates into CASSYSSTGQNQPQHF.

This clonotype was seen a few times. The rearrangement links TRBV18 to TRBJ1-3; TRBD1 is a possible D gene (6 bases). Germline V lookup: CDR1 KGHSH, CDR2 LQKENI. V was pared by 6 bases and J by 8 bases, with 23 bases between. The CDR3 length is 16 residues. CDR3 nucleotides: TGTGCCAGCTCCCCAAGGATTGGGACACCCAGGGACACCATATATTTT. This codes for CASSPRIGTPRDTIYF.

J is TRBJ2-2 and V is TRBV4-1, with D perhaps TRBD1 (6 bases). Trimming removed 2 bases at V and 3 bases at J, with 7 bases between. There are 14 residues in the CDR3. CDR1 is MGHRA and CDR2 is YSYEKL in the germline V gene. In DNA, the CDR3 is TGCGCCAGCAGCCAAAAGGGGGACACCGGGGAGCTGTTTTTT. The encoded protein is CASSQKGDTGELFF.

This chain joins TRBV10-2 and TRBJ2-3, with D possibly being TRBD2 (5 bases). The germline gives CDR1 WSHSY, CDR2 SAAADI. Between the trimmed V and J ends, which lost 2 bases and 2 bases, there was a span of 17 bases. The CDR3 loop spans 17 amino acids. The DNA of the CDR3 is TGCGCCAGCAGTGAGACGGAGAGGGTCCCCCTCACAGATACGCAGTATTTT. Protein product: CASSETERVPLTDTQYF.

The chain employs TRBV7-2 and TRBJ2-1; tentatively, D is TRBD2 (7 bases). Germline values: CDR1 SGHTA, CDR2 FQGNSA. CDR3 length: 17 residues. V was cut by 5 bases and J by 3 bases, with 20 bases left in between. The CDR3 loop is CASSLERGGANYNEQFF. CDR3 nucleotides: TGTGCCAGCAGCCTCGAGAGGGGGGGGGCTAACTACAATGAGCAGTTCTTC.

This clonotype came up many times. V gene TRBV10-2 combines with J gene TRBJ1-5; tentative D call: TRBD1 (5 bases). V shed 3 bases and J shed 4 bases, with 7 bases lying between them. This CDR3 contains 13 residues. CDR1 is WSHSY, CDR2 SAAADI, per germline. CDR3 in DNA: TGCGCCAGCAGTGACAGGGCGAATCAGCCCCAGCATTTT. This gives the protein CASSDRANQPQHF.

There are many counts of this clonotype. The genes are TRBV29-1 and TRBJ1-1; perhaps TRBD1 as D (5 bases). This CDR3 has 14 residues. The germline V and J ends were trimmed by 6 bases and 1 base, with 15 bases remaining between them. CDR1 is SQVTM and CDR2 is ANQGSEA in the germline V gene. The chain's CDR3 is CSVGQVAGNTEAFF. CDR3 in DNA: TGCAGCGTCGGACAAGTGGCAGGGAACACTGAAGCTTTCTTT.

This clonotype was counted many times. The V gene is TRBV20-1, the J gene TRBJ2-1, with D maybe TRBD2 (6 bases). Germline CDR1 reads DFQATT; CDR2 reads SNEGSKA (reference sequence). Trimming took off 3 bases at V and 3 bases at J, with 12 bases between the two ends. The CDR3 is 14 amino acids. This chain's CDR3 is CSAREGDFYNEQFF. The CDR3 nucleotides are TGCAGTGCTAGGGAGGGTGACTTCTACAATGAGCAGTTCTTC.

This clonotype was detected many times. The chain combines TRBV5-1 with TRBJ2-7; possibly TRBD1 for D (5 bases). Trimming cost V 4 bases and J 7 bases, with 12 bases left between them. The CDR3 runs to 12 residues. Germline loops: CDR1 SGHRS, CDR2 YFSETQ. DNA of the CDR3: TGCGCCAGCAGCCCGGACAATATGGAGCAGTACTTC. Translated: CASSPDNMEQYF.

This clonotype came up many times. V usage is TRBV9 and J usage is TRBJ2-7; D is possibly TRBD2 (6 bases). Trimming pared 3 bases from V and 3 bases from J, leaving 13 bases between. Germline CDR1 and CDR2: SGDLS and YYNGEE. The CDR3 is made up of 14 amino acids. In DNA, the CDR3 is TGTGCCAGCAGCGACGAGGGAGGTGTCTACGAGCAGTACTTC. Amino acid sequence: CASSDEGGVYEQYF.

The chain joins TRBV12-3 or TRBV12-4 to TRBJ2-5; no definite D call. This CDR3 region has 14 residues. V lost 5 bases and J lost 2, with 12 bases in between. CDR3 sequence: CASSASSLQETQYF. CDR3 in DNA: TGTGCCAGCAGTGCCTCCAGCCTGCAAGAGACCCAGTACTTC.

This rearrangement joins TRBV5-4 to TRBJ2-3; 7 nucleotides agree with TRBD2. CDR3 length equals 20 residues. V lost 4 bases and J lost 2; bases outside the gene matches: 22. CDR1 and CDR2 from the germline V gene are SGHNT and YYREEE (reference sequence). In DNA form, the CDR3 reads TGTGCCAGCAGCCCTCCACCGGCGGGAGCCCCCCACGGGACCACAGATACGCAGTATTTT. It is translated as CASSPPPAGAPHGTTDTQYF.

This clonotype was recorded a few times. A much larger clone lies a single base off, so this may be a read error. Here the CDR3 omits its conserved ending phenylalanine or tryptophan, so a read error is the likely source. The V gene is TRBV27, the J gene TRBJ2-7, with 7 bases matching TRBD2. Trimming at V came to 3 bases and at J to 6 bases, leaving 5 bases not matched to a gene. This CDR3 is built from 13 residues. Per germline, CDR1 MNHEY and CDR2 SMNVEV (reference sequence). CDR3 sequence reads: CASSLRREFEQYL. CDR3 nucleotides: TGTGCCAGCAGTTTGCGGCGGGAGTTCGAGCAGTACCTC.

This clonotype was counted many times. The V and J genes are TRBV5-1 and TRBJ1-1; D remains ambiguous. The CDR3 is 11 amino acids. The V gene lost 1 base and the J gene lost 10 bases, with 8 bases spanning the gap. Per the germline V gene, CDR1 is SGHRS and CDR2 is YFSETQ. CDR3 residues: CASSLSKVAFF. CDR3 bases: TGCGCCAGCAGCTTGAGTAAGGTAGCTTTCTTT.

This rearrangement joins TRBV19 to TRBJ1-5; TRBD1 matches 7 bases. The J segment lost 4 bases and the V segment lost 5 bases, leaving 2 bases of the junction unmatched. Germline V gives CDR1 LNHDA, CDR2 SQIVND (reference sequence). The CDR3 has 13 residues. As DNA, the CDR3 is TGTGCCAGTAGTGGGACAGCTAATCAGCCCCAGCATTTT. Residues: CASSGTANQPQHF.

V usage is TRBV28 and J usage is TRBJ2-7; D remains unclear. The V end lost 6 bases, the J end lost 2 bases, and 14 bases lay between the germline ends. Germline V CDR1 and CDR2: MDHEN, SYDVKM. This CDR3 has 14 amino acids. The CDR3 DNA reads TGTGCCAGCAGCGACGGGTCCAAAACCTACGAGCAGTACTTC. It codes for CASSDGSKTYEQYF. Full variable domain (rest looked up from reference TRBV28 and TRBJ2-7): DVKVTQSSRYLVKRTGEKVFLECVQDMDHENMFWYRQDPGLGLRLIYFSYDVKMKEKGDIPEGYSVSREKKERFSLILESASTNQTSMYLCASSDGSKTYEQYFGPGTRLTVT.

This clonotype was picked up many times. The chain recombines TRBV29-1 with TRBJ1-1; 8 nucleotides match TRBD1. This CDR3 has 13 amino acids. The V gene end was trimmed by 6 bases and the J gene end by 5 bases; junction bases not matched to a gene: 8. Germline V lookup: CDR1 SQVTM, CDR2 ANQGSEA. The CDR3 DNA sequence: TGCAGCGTCCGGCAGGGGGCATGGACTGAAGCTTTCTTT. Translating it yields CSVRQGAWTEAFF.

This clonotype was seen ten or more times. V usage is TRBV4-1 and J usage is TRBJ2-7; weak D call: TRBD1 (6 bases). The CDR3 has 14 amino acids. From germline, CDR1 is MGHRA and CDR2 YSYEKL. V lost 1 base, J lost 6 bases, and 13 bases lay in between. The CDR3, as DNA: TGCGCCAGCAGCCAAGTCCTGGGGGCGCCCGAGCAGTACTTC. Translating it yields CASSQVLGAPEQYF.

This clonotype was seen ten or more times. V is TRBV7-9 and J is TRBJ2-1; unclear D gene. The V and J ends lost 0 bases and 4 bases respectively, with 7 bases between them. The germline gives CDR1 SEHNR, CDR2 FQNEAQ (reference sequence). The CDR3 covers 14 residues. In DNA form, the CDR3 reads TGTGCCAGCAGCTTAGCGTTAGGTTACAATGAGCAGTTCTTC. This sequence encodes CASSLALGYNEQFF.